A selection of T cell receptor beta chains follows, all from one sample in a study of blood T cells in healthy people across ages. In TCRdb, the 5' RACE reads were re-called with MiXCR into one record per CDR3 protein. The data show 750,000 to 950,000 distinct CDR3 sequences, almost 30% seen once. The same sample was also used in a study of T cells of mothers and their children.

Sequencing input: blood. The receptors derive from a woman aged 40 to 49 in good health. CDR3s include the opening cysteine and the closing phenylalanine or tryptophan. Each record gives: clone size, D gene, J gene, V gene, CDR3 protein, CDR3 DNA. A D gene is named only where the DNA matches it firmly. Part of the rows lack a size; the others show once, few, many or a class for expanded clones.

clone_size: -; d_call: -; j_call: TRBJ2-1; v_call: TRBV20-1; cdr3_aa: CSARDLASSSYNEQFF; cdr3_nt: TGCAGTGCTAGAGATCTGGCTAGCTCCTCCTACAATGAGCAGTTCTTC
clone_size: many; d_call: -; j_call: TRBJ1-2; v_call: TRBV5-6; cdr3_aa: CASSLTRQVRYGYTF; cdr3_nt: TGTGCCAGCAGCTTGACGCGACAGGTTCGCTATGGCTACACCTTC
clone_size: -; d_call: TRBD1; j_call: TRBJ1-1; v_call: TRBV4-3; cdr3_aa: CASSQDGTGILSEAFF; cdr3_nt: TGCGCCAGCAGCCAAGACGGGACAGGGATATTATCTGAAGCTTTCTTT
clone_size: -; d_call: -; j_call: TRBJ2-3; v_call: TRBV24-1; cdr3_aa: CATSDNRGISTSGSTDTQYF; cdr3_nt: TGTGCCACCAGTGATAATAGGGGGATATCGACTTCGGGAAGCACAGATACGCAGTATTTT
clone_size: -; d_call: -; j_call: TRBJ2-1; v_call: TRBV7-3; cdr3_aa: CAGSRGAGSYNEQFF; cdr3_nt: TGTGCCGGCAGCCGCGGCGCAGGGAGCTACAATGAGCAGTTCTTC
clone_size: few; d_call: -; j_call: TRBJ2-7; v_call: TRBV19; cdr3_aa: CASSIAGSGSYEQYF; cdr3_nt: TGTGCCAGTAGTATAGCAGGGAGCGGTTCCTACGAGCAGTACTTC
clone_size: many; d_call: TRBD1; j_call: TRBJ2-7; v_call: TRBV6-6; cdr3_aa: CASGKRTGGPYEQYF; cdr3_nt: TGTGCCAGTGGGAAGAGGACAGGGGGCCCCTACGAGCAGTACTTC
clone_size: few; d_call: TRBD2; j_call: TRBJ2-1; v_call: TRBV9; cdr3_aa: CASSVLAGYNEQFF; cdr3_nt: TGTGCCAGCAGCGTCCTAGCGGGGTACAATGAGCAGTTCTTC
clone_size: few; d_call: -; j_call: TRBJ2-7; v_call: TRBV5-1; cdr3_aa: CASSLKGGEQYF; cdr3_nt: TGCGCCAGCAGCTTGAAGGGCGGCGAGCAGTACTTC
clone_size: few; d_call: TRBD1; j_call: TRBJ2-1; v_call: TRBV7-2; cdr3_aa: CASSRRTGWANNEQFF; cdr3_nt: TGTGCCAGCAGCCGAAGGACAGGGTGGGCAAACAATGAGCAGTTCTTC
clone_size: few; d_call: -; j_call: TRBJ1-5; v_call: TRBV28; cdr3_aa: CASRPPPDQPQHF; cdr3_nt: TGTGCCAGCCGTCCCCCGCCGGATCAGCCCCAGCATTTT
clone_size: -; d_call: TRBD1; j_call: TRBJ2-3; v_call: TRBV6-6; cdr3_aa: CASSDQGVTDTQYF; cdr3_nt: TGTGCCAGCAGTGATCAGGGGGTCACAGATACGCAGTATTTT
clone_size: many; d_call: -; j_call: TRBJ2-7; v_call: TRBV20-1; cdr3_aa: CSARDRSKAGPRAYEQYF; cdr3_nt: TGCAGTGCTAGAGATAGGAGTAAGGCGGGACCCCGCGCCTACGAGCAGTACTTC
clone_size: few; d_call: TRBD2; j_call: TRBJ2-1; v_call: TRBV20-1; cdr3_aa: CSAPPTSGLSYNEQFF; cdr3_nt: TGCAGTGCTCCGCCGACTAGCGGGCTCTCCTACAATGAGCAGTTCTTC